The rows below give T cell receptor beta chains drawn from one sample of a study of blood T cell repertoires in COVID-19. Here immunoSEQ multiplex PCR was the method, and the copy in TCRdb shows in-frame clones only, minus some. The sample includes 70,000 to 95,000 clones, about 83% seen only once; the top ten take roughly 25%. Sequenced sample: peripheral blood. These receptors were taken from a human donor in a cohort sampled during active COVID-19. CDR3s include the opening cysteine and the closing phenylalanine or tryptophan. D genes are given only for firm matches. Expanded clones are given a class, and other clones once, few, many or no size at all.

D gene: TRBD2
V gene: TRBV5-4
clone size: -
J gene: TRBJ2-1
CDR3 DNA: TGTGCCAGCAGCGGGGGACTAGCGGGAGGGATCTACAATGAGCAGTTCTTC
CDR3 protein: CASSGGLAGGIYNEQFF

D gene: TRBD2
V gene: TRBV7-2
clone size: -
J gene: TRBJ2-1
CDR3 DNA: TGTGCCAGCAGCTTAGATGCAGGGAGGGGACGTGAGCAGTTCTTC
CDR3 protein: CASSLDAGRGREQFF

D gene: -
V gene: TRBV18
clone size: -
J gene: TRBJ2-1
CDR3 DNA: TGTGCCAGCTCACCATTCAGGAGGGGCGATGAGCAGTTCTTC
CDR3 protein: CASSPFRRGDEQFF

D gene: TRBD1
V gene: TRBV18
clone size: -
J gene: TRBJ2-3
CDR3 DNA: TGTGCCAGCTCAGAATGGACAGGGGACACAGATACGCAGTATTTT
CDR3 protein: CASSEWTGDTDTQYF

D gene: -
V gene: TRBV21-1
clone size: -
J gene: TRBJ2-2
CDR3 DNA: TGTGCCAGCAGCATCGACAGGGTCCGGGATGGCACCGGGGAGCTGTTTTTT
CDR3 protein: CASSIDRVRDGTGELFF

D gene: -
V gene: TRBV29-1
clone size: -
J gene: TRBJ2-7
CDR3 DNA: TGCAGCGTTGAGAAAGAGAACCACGAGCAGTACTTC
CDR3 protein: CSVEKENHEQYF

D gene: TRBD1
V gene: TRBV5-3
clone size: once
J gene: TRBJ1-5
CDR3 DNA: TGTGCCAGAAGCTCCGGTGCCAGGGGGCCCAATCAGCCCCAGCATTTT
CDR3 protein: CARSSGARGPNQPQHF

D gene: TRBD1
V gene: TRBV18
clone size: -
J gene: TRBJ1-5
CDR3 DNA: TGTGCCAGCTCACCGTCCGGGACAGGGGGCGATCAGCCCCAGCATTTT
CDR3 protein: CASSPSGTGGDQPQHF

D gene: -
V gene: TRBV12-3/TRBV12-4
clone size: few
J gene: TRBJ2-5
CDR3 DNA: TGTGCCAGCAGTTTAGCCCAGAGGGAGACCCAGTACTTC
CDR3 protein: CASSLAQRETQYF

D gene: TRBD1
V gene: TRBV5-1
clone size: -
J gene: TRBJ2-6
CDR3 DNA: TGCGCCAGCAGCCTGGACAGGAACTCTGGGGCCAACGTCCTGACTTTC
CDR3 protein: CASSLDRNSGANVLTF

D gene: -
V gene: TRBV5-6
clone size: -
J gene: TRBJ1-5
CDR3 DNA: TGTGCCAGCAGCTTGATAGGGGCGGGCAATCAGCCCCAGCATTTT
CDR3 protein: CASSLIGAGNQPQHF

D gene: TRBD1
V gene: TRBV19
clone size: once
J gene: TRBJ1-1
CDR3 DNA: TGTGCCAGTAGTCTCGACAGGGCGACTGAAGCTTTCTTT
CDR3 protein: CASSLDRATEAFF

D gene: TRBD1
V gene: TRBV6-2/TRBV6-3
clone size: -
J gene: TRBJ2-1
CDR3 DNA: TGTGCCAGCAGTTACTGGTCCCGGGACAGGGGAATCGATGAGCAGTTCTTC
CDR3 protein: CASSYWSRDRGIDEQFF

D gene: -
V gene: TRBV20-1
clone size: -
J gene: TRBJ1-3
CDR3 DNA: TGCAGTGCCCCCACTGGAAACACCATATATTTT
CDR3 protein: CSAPTGNTIYF

D gene: -
V gene: TRBV7-9
clone size: -
J gene: TRBJ1-4
CDR3 DNA: TGTGCCAGCAGCTTAGACCAGGGGATAAATGAAAAACTGTTTTTT
CDR3 protein: CASSLDQGINEKLFF

D gene: -
V gene: TRBV11-3
clone size: -
J gene: TRBJ1-1
CDR3 DNA: TGTGCCAGCAGCTTAGATTGGCGGGAGGCAGCTTTCTTT
CDR3 protein: CASSLDWREAAFF

D gene: TRBD1
V gene: TRBV11-2
clone size: -
J gene: TRBJ1-1
CDR3 DNA: TGTGCCAGCAGCTTAGCCCGGACAGGAGCCACTGAAGCTTTCTTT
CDR3 protein: CASSLARTGATEAFF

D gene: -
V gene: TRBV5-1
clone size: -
J gene: TRBJ2-6
CDR3 DNA: TGCGCCAGCAGCTTGGACCCAGGGGCTGGGGCCAACGTCCTGACTTTC
CDR3 protein: CASSLDPGAGANVLTF

D gene: -
V gene: TRBV7-3
clone size: -
J gene: TRBJ1-4
CDR3 DNA: TGTGCCAGCAGCGCGGGTCCTAATGAAAAACTGTTTTTT
CDR3 protein: CASSAGPNEKLFF

D gene: -
V gene: TRBV27
clone size: -
J gene: TRBJ1-5
CDR3 DNA: TGTGCCAGCAGTTTGGGATGGCCGGGAACGGGACAGCCCCAGCATTTT
CDR3 protein: CASSLGWPGTGQPQHF

D gene: -
V gene: TRBV6-5
clone size: -
J gene: TRBJ2-7
CDR3 DNA: TGTGCCAGCAGTCCCGGACAATCTCGCTACGAGCAGTACTTC
CDR3 protein: CASSPGQSRYEQYF

D gene: -
V gene: TRBV12-3/TRBV12-4
clone size: -
J gene: TRBJ1-5
CDR3 DNA: TGTGCCAGCAGTTTGGGAGCTGGACAGCCCCAGCATTTT
CDR3 protein: CASSLGAGQPQHF

D gene: -
V gene: TRBV28
clone size: -
J gene: TRBJ1-2
CDR3 DNA: TGTGCCAGCAGTTTAAGGCGGTCGGCGGGTCGGTATGGCTACACCTTC
CDR3 protein: CASSLRRSAGRYGYTF

D gene: -
V gene: TRBV7-9
clone size: -
J gene: TRBJ2-7
CDR3 DNA: TGTGCCAGCAGCTTCCGGAGCTCCTACGAGCAGTACTTC
CDR3 protein: CASSFRSSYEQYF

D gene: TRBD1
V gene: TRBV5-1
clone size: -
J gene: TRBJ1-1
CDR3 DNA: TGCGCCAGCGGATGGACAGGGCCGACTGAAGCTTTCTTT
CDR3 protein: CASGWTGPTEAFF

D gene: -
V gene: TRBV6-2/TRBV6-3
clone size: -
J gene: TRBJ2-7
CDR3 DNA: TGTGCCAGCCGCCCCCTTGTGGGAGACTCCTACGAGCAGTACTTC
CDR3 protein: CASRPLVGDSYEQYF

D gene: TRBD1
V gene: TRBV19
clone size: -
J gene: TRBJ1-5
CDR3 DNA: TGTGCCAGTGACCAGGGGGCACGGCAGCCCCAGCATTTT
CDR3 protein: CASDQGARQPQHF

D gene: TRBD2
V gene: TRBV11-2
clone size: -
J gene: TRBJ2-1
CDR3 DNA: TGTGCCAGCAGCTTAGAACTAGCGGGAGAGTCCTACAATGAGCAGTTCTTC
CDR3 protein: CASSLELAGESYNEQFF

D gene: -
V gene: TRBV10-2
clone size: -
J gene: TRBJ1-2
CDR3 DNA: TGCGCCAGCACCGGCGGGGAAGGCTATGGCTACACCTTC
CDR3 protein: CASTGGEGYGYTF

D gene: TRBD1
V gene: TRBV5-1
clone size: -
J gene: TRBJ2-1
CDR3 DNA: TGCGCCAGCAAGCCGTGGGGACAGGGATCCTACAATGAGCAGTTCTTC
CDR3 protein: CASKPWGQGSYNEQFF

D gene: TRBD2
V gene: TRBV27
clone size: -
J gene: TRBJ2-7
CDR3 DNA: TGTGCCAGCGGACTAGCGGGCTACGAGCAGTACTTC
CDR3 protein: CASGLAGYEQYF

D gene: -
V gene: TRBV13
clone size: few
J gene: TRBJ2-7
CDR3 DNA: TGTGCCAGCAGCTTAGGCCTGCAGGGCCCGAAGGGCTACGAGCAGTACTTC
CDR3 protein: CASSLGLQGPKGYEQYF

D gene: -
V gene: TRBV30
clone size: -
J gene: TRBJ1-2
CDR3 DNA: TGTGCCTCATCAGGTGGGGGGAACTATGGCTACACCTTC
CDR3 protein: CASSGGGNYGYTF

D gene: -
V gene: TRBV6-1
clone size: -
J gene: TRBJ1-4
CDR3 DNA: TGTGCCAGCAGTGAAGCGAGCGGCGGAGCTTATGAAAAACTGTTTTTT
CDR3 protein: CASSEASGGAYEKLFF

D gene: -
V gene: TRBV7-2
clone size: once
J gene: TRBJ2-7
CDR3 DNA: TGTGCCAGCAGCTTAGGGCACAGCTCCTACGAGCAGTACTTC
CDR3 protein: CASSLGHSSYEQYF

D gene: -
V gene: TRBV28
clone size: once
J gene: TRBJ1-2
CDR3 DNA: TGTGCCAGCAGTTTATTGGTCGGGACACAAGATAACTATGGCTACACCTTC
CDR3 protein: CASSLLVGTQDNYGYTF

D gene: TRBD1
V gene: TRBV6-6
clone size: -
J gene: TRBJ2-7
CDR3 DNA: TGTGCCAGCAGTTACACCAGACAGGGGTTCGAGCAGTACTTC
CDR3 protein: CASSYTRQGFEQYF

D gene: -
V gene: TRBV9
clone size: -
J gene: TRBJ1-1
CDR3 DNA: TGTGCCAGCAGCGAGGGGGACACTGAAGCTTTCTTT
CDR3 protein: CASSEGDTEAFF

D gene: TRBD1
V gene: TRBV10-3
clone size: -
J gene: TRBJ2-7
CDR3 DNA: TGTGCCATCAGTGAGTCGTCGGACAGGTTCGACGAGCAGTACTTC
CDR3 protein: CAISESSDRFDEQYF

D gene: -
V gene: TRBV20-1
clone size: once
J gene: TRBJ2-1
CDR3 DNA: TGCAGTGCTCAGCAGGGTAACGAGCAGTTCTTC
CDR3 protein: CSAQQGNEQFF

D gene: -
V gene: TRBV5-4
clone size: -
J gene: TRBJ2-5
CDR3 DNA: TGTGCCAGCAGCTCGTACCAAGAGACCCAGTACTTC
CDR3 protein: CASSSYQETQYF

D gene: TRBD1
V gene: TRBV18
clone size: -
J gene: TRBJ2-1
CDR3 DNA: TGTGCCAGCTCACAAGGACAGGGCCGGGATGAGCAGTTCTTC
CDR3 protein: CASSQGQGRDEQFF

D gene: TRBD1
V gene: TRBV25-1
clone size: few
J gene: TRBJ2-1
CDR3 DNA: TGTGCCAGCACCCAGAACGACAGGGGAAACAATGAGCAGTTCTTC
CDR3 protein: CASTQNDRGNNEQFF

D gene: TRBD2
V gene: TRBV5-1
clone size: -
J gene: TRBJ2-2
CDR3 DNA: TGCGCCAGCAGCTCCTCTAGCGGGGGGGCCACCGGGGAGCTGTTTTTT
CDR3 protein: CASSSSSGGATGELFF

D gene: TRBD2
V gene: TRBV27
clone size: few
J gene: TRBJ2-1
CDR3 DNA: TGTGCCAGCAAGACTAGCGGGAGATACAATGAGCAGTTCTTC
CDR3 protein: CASKTSGRYNEQFF

D gene: -
V gene: TRBV3-1/TRBV3-2
clone size: -
J gene: TRBJ1-6
CDR3 DNA: TGTGCCAGCTCGGCAGGGTGGTTTAACTCGAATTCACCCCTCCACTTT
CDR3 protein: CASSAGWFNSNSPLHF

D gene: TRBD1
V gene: TRBV9
clone size: -
J gene: TRBJ2-3
CDR3 DNA: TGTGCCAGCAGCTTGACAGGGGCAGATACGCAGTATTTT
CDR3 protein: CASSLTGADTQYF

D gene: -
V gene: TRBV28
clone size: -
J gene: TRBJ2-2
CDR3 DNA: TGTGCCAGCGGGCAGGGGTTAAACACCGGGGAGCTGTTTTTT
CDR3 protein: CASGQGLNTGELFF

D gene: TRBD2
V gene: TRBV6-6
clone size: -
J gene: TRBJ2-7
CDR3 DNA: TGTGCCAGCAGTCCACTTCTCCTGCTTCTAGCGGGAGGGCCAGCCGAGCAGTACTTC
CDR3 protein: CASSPLLLLLAGGPAEQYF

D gene: TRBD2
V gene: TRBV6-5
clone size: -
J gene: TRBJ2-1
CDR3 DNA: TGTGCCAGCAGAGCTAGCGGGACGAACAATGAGCAGTTCTTC
CDR3 protein: CASRASGTNNEQFF

D gene: -
V gene: TRBV19
clone size: -
J gene: TRBJ2-3
CDR3 DNA: TGTGCCAGTAGTATACGCAGGGGTGACACAGATACGCAGTATTTT
CDR3 protein: CASSIRRGDTDTQYF

D gene: -
V gene: TRBV6-5
clone size: -
J gene: TRBJ2-3
CDR3 DNA: TGTGCCAGCAGTTACTCGGCAGGGAGGACGGATACGCAGTATTTT
CDR3 protein: CASSYSAGRTDTQYF

D gene: -
V gene: TRBV28
clone size: -
J gene: TRBJ1-5
CDR3 DNA: TGTGCCAGCAGTTCTTCCCGACAGCTCAATCAGCCCCAGCATTTT
CDR3 protein: CASSSSRQLNQPQHF

D gene: TRBD1
V gene: TRBV28
clone size: -
J gene: TRBJ1-5
CDR3 DNA: TGTGCCAGCAGTTTCTTTTCAGGGGGGAGACGCAATCAGCCCCAGCATTTT
CDR3 protein: CASSFFSGGRRNQPQHF